The clone carrying this T cell receptor (beta chain) was seen a few times. Produced via immunoSEQ multiplex PCR; TCRdb's table is partial and in-frame only. Of some 44,000 clones detected, around four fifths appear once; the ten largest clones hold about 30%. The data derive from a study of radiation and T cells in renal cell carcinoma. The CDR3 consists of 11 residues. The germline V and J ends were trimmed by 6 bases and 8 bases, with 10 bases remaining between them. The germline gives CDR1 ENHRY, CDR2 SYGVKD. Time point defined: blood 4 weeks post-SBRT, at nephrectomy. The treatment was: 15 Gy SBRT to primary tumor, nephrectomy 4 weeks later.

The sequence derives from a woman in her seventies with renal cell carcinoma. The sample in question was blood, obtained from a patient whose treatment included radiotherapy and nephrectomy. The J gene is TRBJ1-1, the V gene TRBV10-3; D perhaps matches TRBD1 (6 bases). This CDR3 reads CAISPGGEAFF. For the CDR3, the DNA is TGTGCCATCAGCCCCGGGGGCGAAGCTTTCTTT.